The next 28 T cell receptor beta chains were all read from a single sample in a study of T cells after yellow fever vaccination. TCRdb independently ran MiXCR on the 5' RACE reads; one entry per CDR3 protein. The data show roughly 310,000 distinct CDR3 sequences, 3.6% seen once. Material: PBMCs, obtained on the day of the yellow fever booster vaccination. The source of these receptors is a man between 18 and 35 years old who received the YFV17D yellow fever vaccine.

This chain connects TRBV2 to TRBJ1-2; 7 bases agree with TRBD1. In germline, CDR1 is SNHLY, CDR2 FYNNEI. Trimming cost V 0 bases and J 6 bases; bases outside gene matches: 7. The CDR3 spans 15 residues. The CDR3 loop is CASSEAPGGGNGYTF. CDR3 nucleotides: TGTGCCAGCAGTGAAGCCCCAGGGGGGGGAAATGGCTACACCTTC.

This clonotype was counted between two and nine times. This chain links TRBV10-3 with TRBJ1-5; the D gene is possibly TRBD1 (5 bases). Looked up from germline, CDR1 is ENHRY and CDR2 is SYGVKD. The CDR3 totals 14 residues. Trimming shortened V by 0 bases and J by 4 bases, and 7 bases separated the two germline ends. The CDR3 protein is CAISESTENQPQHF. CDR3 in DNA: TGTGCCATCAGTGAGTCGACAGAAAATCAGCCCCAGCATTTT.

At least ten counts were recorded for this clonotype. The V call is TRBV27, the J call TRBJ1-4; a possible D gene is TRBD1 (6 bases). V dropped 6 bases and J dropped 6 bases, with 11 bases sitting between them. This CDR3 contains 13 residues. CDR1 MNHEY and CDR2 SMNVEV come from the germline V gene (reference sequence). CDR3 nucleotides: TGTGCCAGCAGGAGGGGGATTCATGAAAAACTGTTTTTT. Translation gives CASRRGIHEKLFF. Full variable domain (remainder filled in from reference TRBV27 and TRBJ1-4): EAQVTQNPRYLITVTGKKLTVTCSQNMNHEYMSWYRQDPGLGLRQIYYSMNVEVTDKGDVPEGYKVSRKEKRNFPLILESPSPNQTSLYFCASRRGIHEKLFFGSGTQLSVL.

This clonotype was observed a handful of times. This chain uses TRBV5-1 with TRBJ1-1; D ambiguous. The germline V gene has CDR1 SGHRS and CDR2 YFSETQ. V lost 3 bases and J 2 bases, leaving 8 bases between the germline ends. The CDR3 has 13 amino acids. The CDR3 spells CASSYGSNTEAFF. The CDR3 bases are TGCGCCAGCAGCTACGGATCCAACACTGAAGCTTTCTTT.

This clonotype came up many times. CDR3 DNA sequence: TGCGCCAGCAGCGACCAAACAGGGCGGGGGACCGTCCCCTTGGGTGAGCAGTTCTTC. Translating it yields CASSDQTGRGTVPLGEQFF. The chain employs TRBV4-3 and TRBJ2-1, with TRBD2 as a possible D gene (7 bases). The CDR3 has 19 amino acids. CDR1 and CDR2 (germline): LGHNA, YSLEER. V gave up 5 bases and J gave up 9 bases, with 32 bases separating them.

This clonotype was seen at least ten times. V gene TRBV12-3 or TRBV12-4 combines with J gene TRBJ2-3; 7 bases agree with TRBD1. With 8 bases clipped from V and 4 bases from J, the junction kept 6 bases outside the gene matches. The CDR3 contains 13 residues. Written as DNA, the CDR3 is TGTGCCAGCTTTAGGGGGCAAGCAGATACGCAGTATTTT. It specifies CASFRGQADTQYF.

This chain connects TRBV5-5 to TRBJ2-3, with 7 bases matching TRBD2. CDR1 is SGHKS and CDR2 is YYEKEE in the germline V gene (reference sequence). This CDR3 contains 14 residues. V gave up 7 bases and J gave up 0 bases; unmatched junction bases: 5. CDR3 coding DNA: TGTGCCAGCGGCATGGGGGGGAGCACAGATACGCAGTATTTT. Its translation: CASGMGGSTDTQYF.

This clonotype was found many times. The rearrangement joins TRBV4-1 to TRBJ2-1; D is ambiguous. The germline gives CDR1 MGHRA, CDR2 YSYEKL. The CDR3 length is 16 residues. V lost 1 base to trimming and J lost 5 bases, with 15 bases between them. In DNA, the CDR3 is TGCGCCAGCAGCCAAGGGCCCCGAGCCCGAAACAATGAGCAGTTCTTC. This encodes CASSQGPRARNNEQFF.

Many counts were recorded for this clonotype. The rearrangement uses TRBV12-3 or TRBV12-4 and TRBJ2-3, with D maybe TRBD2 (5 bases). The V and J ends lost 4 bases and 1 base respectively, with 12 bases between them. CDR3 length equals 15 residues. CDR3 nucleotides: TGTGCCAGCAGTTCTCGGGGAGCCCGCACAGATACGCAGTATTTT. Translated, it gives CASSSRGARTDTQYF.

The V gene is TRBV7-2, the J gene TRBJ2-3; D unresolved. Germline-derived CDR1 and CDR2 are SGHTA and FQGNSA. The CDR3 contains 13 residues. The V and J ends lost 0 bases and 3 bases respectively, with 4 bases between them. CDR3 residues: CASSLAMTDTQYF. CDR3 in DNA: TGTGCCAGCAGCTTAGCGATGACAGATACGCAGTATTTT.

This clonotype occurred a few times. The DNA for the CDR3 is TGTGCCAGCAGTTACTCTGGGACAGGGAGGACAGATACGCAGTATTTT. Translated: CASSYSGTGRTDTQYF. V gene TRBV6-5 combines with J gene TRBJ2-3, with TRBD1 matching 9 bases. Germline V gene data show CDR1 as MNHEY and CDR2 as SVGAGI. This CDR3 spans 16 amino acids. J was trimmed by 3 bases and V by 0 bases; bases with no gene match: 4.

This clonotype was seen a handful of times. This rearrangement joins TRBV3-1 to TRBJ2-1; D could derive from TRBD1 or TRBD2 (5 bases each). V lost 3 bases, J lost 9 bases, and 6 bases lay in between. CDR1 is LGHDT, CDR2 YNNKEL, per germline (reference sequence). The CDR3 spans 11 residues. The CDR3 here is CASSQGVEQFF. In DNA form, the CDR3 reads TGTGCCAGCAGCCAGGGGGTTGAGCAGTTCTTC.

This clonotype appeared many times. The chain couples TRBV7-2 to TRBJ1-6; 9 bases map to TRBD1. Looked up from germline, CDR1 is SGHTA and CDR2 is FQGNSA. V gave up 4 bases and J gave up 0 bases; unmatched junction bases: 16. This CDR3 has 21 amino acids. CDR3 in amino acids: CASSYRTGRTGDPSYNSPLHF. The CDR3 coding sequence is TGTGCCAGCAGCTACCGGACGGGGAGGACAGGGGACCCCTCCTATAATTCACCCCTCCACTTT.

The gene calls are TRBV5-1 and TRBJ1-1; TRBD1 might be the D (5 bases). The CDR3 is 14 residues long. The V gene's germline CDR1 is SGHRS and CDR2 YFSETQ. Trimming removed 6 bases from V and 1 base from J, with 13 bases in between. For the CDR3, the DNA is TGCGCCAGCAACCTCCTGGGGGGGAACACTGAAGCTTTCTTT. Translating it yields CASNLLGGNTEAFF.

This clonotype showed up many times. This chain joins TRBV20-1 and TRBJ2-7; TRBD1 is a possible D gene (5 bases). Germline loops: CDR1 DFQATT, CDR2 SNEGSKA (reference sequence). The CDR3 has 13 amino acids. The CDR3 protein is CSFRKGYTYEQYV. CDR3 coding DNA: TGCAGCTTCAGAAAGGGGTACACCTACGAGCAGTACGTC.

This clonotype was observed at least ten times. This chain connects TRBV27 to TRBJ2-7, with TRBD2 matching over 12 bases. In germline, CDR1 is MNHEY, CDR2 SMNVEV (reference sequence). The CDR3 spans 15 residues. The V and J ends lost 6 bases and 4 bases, in that order; junction bases with no gene match: 7. The CDR3 coding sequence is TGTGCCAGCAGACCCACTAGCGGGGGGTCTTACGAGCAGTACTTC. It codes for CASRPTSGGSYEQYF.

In its sample, this clonotype was seen many times. This chain joins TRBV20-1 and TRBJ2-7; D gene unclear. This CDR3 is 11 amino acids long. From germline, CDR1 is DFQATT and CDR2 SNEGSKA (reference sequence). V dropped 1 base and J dropped 6 bases, with 7 bases sitting between them. CDR3 residues: CSARADVEQYF. In nucleotides, the CDR3 is TGCAGTGCTAGAGCGGATGTCGAGCAGTACTTC.

This clonotype was counted at least ten times. The chain is built from TRBV12-3 or TRBV12-4 and TRBJ1-2; D gene uncertain. CDR3 length: 14 residues. The V and J ends lost 5 bases and 0 bases respectively, with 10 bases between them. The chain's CDR3 is CASSPQASNYGYTF. CDR3 sequence (DNA): TGTGCCAGCAGTCCTCAGGCCTCTAACTATGGCTACACCTTC.

At least ten counts were recorded for this clonotype. This sequence joins TRBV5-5 and TRBJ2-7, with D perhaps matching TRBD1 or TRBD2 (5 bases each). The CDR3 sequence is 14 residues long. The V end was cut by 5 bases, the J end by 6 bases, with 18 bases between. Germline-derived CDR1 and CDR2 are SGHKS and YYEKEE (reference sequence). The CDR3 loop is CASRQSGGRGEQYV. The CDR3 coding sequence is TGTGCCAGCAGACAATCAGGAGGTAGGGGCGAGCAGTACGTC.

This clonotype was seen at least ten times. The chain links TRBV20-1 to TRBJ2-3; TRBD2 agrees at 8 bases. Trimming took 6 bases from V and 4 from J; bases not matched to a gene: 12. The CDR3 consists of 15 residues. Germline V gene sequence: CDR1 DFQATT, CDR2 SNEGSKA (reference sequence). CDR3 nucleotides: TGCAGTGCCCTTAGGGCTAGCGGGCCCTCAGATACGCAGTATTTT. Its protein is CSALRASGPSDTQYF.

The table lists this clonotype with many counts. The chain combines TRBV11-2 with TRBJ2-3, with 8 bases that match TRBD2. This CDR3 has 15 residues. CDR1 and CDR2 (germline): SGHAT, FQNNGV. Trimming at V came to 2 bases and at J to 2 bases, leaving 3 bases not matched to a gene. CDR3 residues: CASSLFGGDTDTQYF. CDR3 sequence (DNA): TGTGCCAGCAGCTTATTCGGGGGGGACACAGATACGCAGTATTTT.

There are many counts of this clonotype. This chain links TRBV6-2 or TRBV6-3 with TRBJ2-1, with D hard to call. V gave up 7 bases and J gave up 5 bases, with 12 bases separating them. Germline V gene data show CDR1 as MNHEY and CDR2 as SVGEGT. The CDR3 consists of 13 residues. The CDR3 reads CASIRRMDNEQFF. The CDR3 DNA is TGTGCCAGCATTCGCAGGATGGACAATGAGCAGTTCTTC.

This clonotype was seen ten or more times. The V gene is TRBV5-1, the J gene TRBJ2-5; D possibly matches TRBD1 or TRBD2 (5 bases each). Trimming took off 4 bases at V and 2 bases at J, with 21 bases between the two ends. Looked up from germline, CDR1 is SGHRS and CDR2 is YFSETQ. This CDR3 has 17 residues. The CDR3 DNA is TGCGCCAGCAGCCTGCTTGAGTCCGGGACGTCTCAAGAGACCCAGTACTTC. Its translation: CASSLLESGTSQETQYF.

This clonotype came up many times. CDR3 sequence: CASSFQGSYNEQFF. CDR3 in DNA: TGCGCCAGCAGCTTTCAGGGGTCCTACAATGAGCAGTTCTTC. The chain is built from TRBV5-1 and TRBJ2-1; a weak D match, TRBD1 (6 bases). The ends were cut back, 2 bases at V and 1 base at J, with 7 bases in the middle. Germline-derived CDR1 and CDR2 are SGHRS and YFSETQ. The CDR3 loop spans 14 amino acids.

This clonotype has a count of ten or more. This sequence joins TRBV15 and TRBJ2-5; D gene unclear. V was shortened by 3 bases and J by 7 bases, with 9 bases between the two germline ends. The germline V gene encodes CDR1 LNHNV and CDR2 YYDKDF (reference sequence). This CDR3 has 12 residues. The chain's CDR3 is CATSREERTQYF. The CDR3 DNA is TGTGCCACCAGCAGGGAAGAACGGACCCAGTACTTC.

V gene TRBV6-2 or TRBV6-3 combines with J gene TRBJ2-7; 7 nucleotides agree with TRBD1. CDR3 length: 15 residues. From germline, CDR1 is MNHEY and CDR2 SVGEGT. V trimming: 6 bases; J trimming: 4 bases; junction bases outside the gene matches: 12. CDR3 protein: CASSPYAGGRYEQYV. DNA for the CDR3: TGTGCCAGCAGCCCCTACGCAGGGGGAAGGTACGAGCAGTACGTC.

The chain links TRBV20-1 to TRBJ2-6; TRBD2 matches at 8 bases. CDR3 length equals 15 residues. The trim removed 3 bases at V and 2 bases at J, leaving 3 bases unmatched. CDR1 and CDR2 (germline): DFQATT, SNEGSKA (reference sequence). This CDR3 reads CSASGGATGANVLTF. The CDR3 coding sequence is TGCAGTGCTAGCGGGGGGGCCACTGGGGCCAACGTCCTGACTTTC.

This clonotype was counted at least ten times. The V gene is TRBV20-1, the J gene TRBJ2-5; 7 bases are shared with TRBD2. This CDR3 contains 14 residues. V dropped 3 bases and J dropped 2; count of bases not matched to a gene: 6. Looked up from germline, CDR1 is DFQATT and CDR2 is SNEGSKA (reference sequence). The CDR3 sequence is CSASSHGGQETQYF. The CDR3 DNA follows: TGCAGTGCTAGCAGTCACGGGGGGCAAGAGACCCAGTACTTC.